The present T cell receptor beta chain was sequenced within a study of CD8+ T cells in alopecia areata. The wider study: Those patients who were treated received oral tofacitinib, which was given at 5 to 10 mg twice daily for moderate-to-severe alopecia areata.

CDR1 and CDR2 (germline): SGDLS, YYNGEE. The CDR3 contains 13 residues. The V and J ends lost 0 bases and 6 bases respectively, with 10 bases between them. A note on this clone: The antigen remains undetermined.

The study, taken as a whole, reports: Among patients, TCR sharing was less clear than in mice, a difference possibly due in part to HLA diversity in the patient population.

As the sequencing template, cDNA was produced by extracting RNA and reverse transcribing it. Some clones are missing from TCRdb's copy, which holds only in-frame ones; the method was immunoSEQ multiplex PCR. The sample consists of roughly 250,000 clones, 65% to 70% of them appearing once. The receptor's source is a human donor with alopecia areata. The starting material was CD4+ T cells sorted from blood, obtained at week 0. The chain links TRBV9 to TRBJ2-7; tentatively, D is TRBD1 or TRBD2 (6 bases each). CDR3 amino acids: CASSVVPGAEQYF. In DNA form, the CDR3 reads TGTGCCAGCAGCGTAGTTCCGGGGGCCGAGCAGTACTTC.